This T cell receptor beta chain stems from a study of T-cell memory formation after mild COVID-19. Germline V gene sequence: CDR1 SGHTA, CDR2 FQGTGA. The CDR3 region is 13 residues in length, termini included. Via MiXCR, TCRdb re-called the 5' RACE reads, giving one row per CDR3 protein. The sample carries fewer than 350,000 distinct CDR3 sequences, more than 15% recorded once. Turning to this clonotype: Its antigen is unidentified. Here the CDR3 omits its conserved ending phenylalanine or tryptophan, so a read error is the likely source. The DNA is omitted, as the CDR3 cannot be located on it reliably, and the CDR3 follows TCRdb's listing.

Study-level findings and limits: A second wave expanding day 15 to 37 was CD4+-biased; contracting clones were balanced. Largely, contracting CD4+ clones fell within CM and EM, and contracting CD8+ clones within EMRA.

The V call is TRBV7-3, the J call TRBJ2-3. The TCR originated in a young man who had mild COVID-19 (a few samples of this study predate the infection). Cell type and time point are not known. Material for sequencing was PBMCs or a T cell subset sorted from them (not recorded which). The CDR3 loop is CACSLQVTDTQDS.